These 10 T cell receptor beta chains came from one sample sequenced in a study of shared clonotypes between healthy human individuals. Clones were sequenced by immunoSEQ multiplex PCR, and TCRdb holds only the in-frame ones, with some missing. Of approximately 480,000 clones in the sample, roughly 79% are singletons; the top ten hold roughly an eighth. Source material: PBMCs. These receptors all stem from a middle-aged woman in good health. Some clones in this sample may be carry-over from other donors' samples.

V is TRBV5-5 and J is TRBJ1-5; D may be TRBD1 (5 bases). V lost 3 bases and J 4 bases, leaving 8 bases between the germline ends. There are 13 residues in the CDR3. Germline CDR1 is SGHKS and CDR2 is YYEKEE (reference sequence). CDR3 bases: TGTGCCAGCAGCTGGGAGGGGAATCAGCCCCAGCATTTT. This sequence encodes CASSWEGNQPQHF.

The chain carries TRBV4-2 and TRBJ2-2, with no clear D. Looked up from germline, CDR1 is LGHNA and CDR2 is YNFKEQ. This CDR3 contains 13 residues. The V and J ends lost 1 base and 2 bases respectively, with 2 bases between them. The CDR3 sequence: CASSQGNTGELFF. DNA of the CDR3: TGTGCCAGCAGCCAAGGCAACACCGGGGAGCTGTTTTTT.

The chain combines TRBV28 with TRBJ1-1, with D hard to call. The CDR3 runs 14 residues. V lost 7 bases and J lost 4, with 16 bases in between. Germline lookup yields CDR1 MDHEN and CDR2 SYDVKM. CDR3 nucleotide sequence: TGTGCCAGCACCATACAGAGGAGGAGCACTGAAGCTTTCTTT. Translation: CASTIQRRSTEAFF.

V gene TRBV2 combines with J gene TRBJ1-5, with a tentative D call TRBD1 (5 bases). The V end lost 6 bases, the J end lost 1 base, and 7 bases lay between the germline ends. The CDR3 is 13 amino acids. The germline CDR1 and CDR2 sequences are SNHLY and FYNNEI. DNA for the CDR3: TGTGCCAGCAGGGGGGACAGCAATCAGCCCCAGCATTTT. Translating it yields CASRGDSNQPQHF. The full variable domain, in which reference TRBV2 and TRBJ1-5 provide the parts outside the CDR3, is EPEVTQTPSHQVTQMGQEVILRCVPISNHLYFYWYRQILGQKVEFLVSFYNNEISEKSEIFDDQFSVERPDGSNFTLKIRSTKLEDSAMYFCASRGDSNQPQHFGDGTRLSIL.

This clone was recorded a few times. This rearrangement joins TRBV19 to TRBJ1-4; D unclear. The CDR3 runs 12 residues. Germline CDR1 is LNHDA and CDR2 is SQIVND (reference sequence). Trimming removed 5 bases at V and 4 bases at J, with 5 bases between. The CDR3 loop is CASSLGNEKLFF. As DNA, the CDR3 is TGTGCCAGTAGTTTGGGTAATGAAAAACTGTTTTTT. The whole variable domain, filled in from reference TRBV19 and TRBJ1-4, reads DGGITQSPKYLFRKEGQNVTLSCEQNLNHDAMYWYRQDPGQGLRLIYYSQIVNDFQKGDIAEGYSVSREKKESFPLTVTSAQKNPTAFYLCASSLGNEKLFFGSGTQLSVL.

The V and J genes are TRBV19 and TRBJ1-1, with D perhaps matching TRBD1 (5 bases). The CDR3 has 16 amino acids. Per germline, CDR1 LNHDA and CDR2 SQIVND (reference sequence). V was clipped by 0 bases and J by 1 base, with 12 bases between them. The DNA of the CDR3 is TGTGCCAGTAGTATAGACCCAGGGATCCCGAACACTGAAGCTTTCTTT. Translating gives CASSIDPGIPNTEAFF. Variable domain in full (rest from reference TRBV19 and TRBJ1-1): DGGITQSPKYLFRKEGQNVTLSCEQNLNHDAMYWYRQDPGQGLRLIYYSQIVNDFQKGDIAEGYSVSREKKESFPLTVTSAQKNPTAFYLCASSIDPGIPNTEAFFGQGTRLTVV.

V usage is TRBV11-1 and J usage is TRBJ1-1; TRBD1 aligns across 8 bases. Germline CDR1 and CDR2: SGHAT and FQDESV (reference sequence). Trimming took 6 bases from V and 0 from J; bases not matched to a gene: 9. The CDR3 is 16 amino acids. The CDR3 spells CASRPDRAGLNTEAFF. The DNA of the CDR3 is TGTGCCAGCAGACCGGACAGGGCGGGGTTGAACACTGAAGCTTTCTTT. Drawing the rest from reference TRBV11-1 and TRBJ1-1, the complete variable domain is EAEVAQSPRYKITEKSQAVAFWCDPISGHATLYWYRQILGQGPELLVQFQDESVVDDSQLPKDRFSAERLKGVDSTLKIQPAELGDSAMYLCASRPDRAGLNTEAFFGQGTRLTVV.

V and J are TRBV10-2 and TRBJ2-1; 16 bases fit TRBD2. The length of the CDR3 is 18 residues. Germline CDR1 WSHSY, CDR2 SAAADI. The junction had 5 bases not matched to a gene; V was cut back by 4 bases and J by 2 bases. The CDR3 DNA follows: TGCGCCAGCAGTGGGGGACTAGCGGGAGGGCCCCCCTACAATGAGCAGTTCTTC. It specifies CASSGGLAGGPPYNEQFF.

This chain joins TRBV19 and TRBJ2-1; D is uncertain. Germline CDR1 LNHDA, CDR2 SQIVND (reference sequence). With 6 bases removed from V and 7 bases from J, the gap between germline ends came to 22 bases. There are 16 residues in the CDR3. The CDR3 protein is CASSHGSASSRNEQFF. The CDR3 coding sequence is TGTGCCAGTAGCCACGGGTCCGCCTCAAGCAGGAATGAGCAGTTCTTC.

The chain combines TRBV21-1 with TRBJ2-4; the D call TRBD1 from the table was never checked on the DNA. TRBV21-1 is shown as a pseudogene. The CDR3 covers 19 residues. The CDR3 sequence is CASSNTPPEAGVAKNIQYF. DNA of the CDR3: TGTGCCAGCAGCAACACGCCCCCTGAGGCAGGGGTGGCCAAAAACATTCAGTACTTC.